These 2 T cell receptor beta chains were sequenced from one sample in a study of shared clonotypes between healthy human individuals. Sequencing used immunoSEQ multiplex PCR; TCRdb keeps in-frame clones, though not all of them. The table has some 1,900,000 clones, about 95% seen once; the top ten hold roughly 1.2%. Positively selected for CCR7, the CD45RO-negative cells used as naive CD8 cells excluded terminally differentiated effector memory CD45RA+ cells. Sequenced: naive CD8+ T cells sorted from blood. All receptors derive from a man younger than 30 in good health.

This chain connects TRBV7-9 to TRBJ1-6, with D hard to call. V shed 2 bases and J shed 13 bases, with 9 bases lying between them. There are 12 residues in the CDR3. Germline CDR1 reads SEHNR; CDR2 reads FQNEAQ (reference sequence). The CDR3 region has the DNA TGTGCCAGCAGCTTATGGGAGTCGCCCCTCCACTTT. Translating it yields CASSLWESPLHF.

As for this clone: This sample includes further DNA sequences coding for the same CDR3. V usage is TRBV6-1 and J usage is TRBJ1-1; no definite D call. The CDR3 is 12 residues long. Trimming shortened V by 6 bases and J by 0 bases, and 5 bases separated the two germline ends. From germline, CDR1 is MNHNS and CDR2 SASEGT. CDR3 loop: CASRRLNTEAFF. CDR3 in DNA: TGTGCCAGCAGACGGTTGAACACTGAAGCTTTCTTT.